The sequence of this TCR beta chain was determined in a study of cytomegalovirus exposure and HLA in healthy donors. The wider study: Out of about 180 million T cells, an earlier analysis found some 110 million unique TCR beta sequences in total.

Study-wide results and limits: The study carried out a later analysis of TCR beta sequences. It associated some 15,000 of them with specific HLA alleles at a false discovery rate of 0.05. Being productive about 87% or about 30% of the time was typical of most TCR beta V segments in an earlier analysis.

In nominal health when sampled, donors likely had unrecorded immune exposures nonetheless. In regard to this clone: No antigen is known for it.

Vbeta (60) and Jbeta (13) primers were used in the PCR. The data were produced by immunoSEQ multiplex PCR, yet TCRdb's version contains in-frame clones alone and is incomplete. The repertoire consists of fewer than 200,000 clones, with 80% occurring once and the leading ten covering 4.5% to 5.5%. Trimming cost V 1 base and J 1 base; bases outside gene matches: 2. Germline CDR1 reads SGHVS; CDR2 reads FNYEAQ. This CDR3 comprises 15 residues. This chain uses TRBV7-6 with TRBJ1-2, with TRBD1 matching over 8 bases. Sequenced input: PBMCs. The origin of this receptor is a woman between 45 and 65 years old in good health and CMV-seropositive. CDR3 residues: CASSLGQGFNYGYTF. DNA for the CDR3: TGTGCCAGCAGCTTAGGACAGGGGTTTAACTATGGCTACACCTTC. Variable domain in full (rest from reference TRBV7-6 and TRBJ1-2): GAGVSQSPRYKVTKRGQDVALRCDPISGHVSLYWYRQALGQGPEFLTYFNYEAQQDKSGLPNDRFSAERPEGSISTLTIQRTEQRDSAMYRCASSLGQGFNYGYTFGSGTRLTVV.